The clone carrying this T cell receptor beta chain was picked up a small number of times. Its antigen remains unidentified. The same CDR3 arises from other DNA sequences in this sample as well. The method was immunoSEQ multiplex PCR; TCRdb's version includes in-frame clones alone and lacks a portion of them. The table shows about 85,000 clones, with more than 90% occurring only once. Trimming pared 1 base from V and 0 bases from J, leaving 5 bases between. Germline values: CDR1 SGHNT, CDR2 YYREEE (reference sequence). This CDR3 is 13 amino acids long. This sample was taken from a study of T cell responses to AZD1222 COVID-19 vaccine. General study points: Epitopes outside B.1.351 and B.1.1.7 mutated regions reportedly drew nearly half of spike TCRs.

The clonotype comes from an adult in good health. The sequences come from peripheral blood, collected on day 0 of AZD1222 vaccination. The rearrangement joins TRBV5-4 to TRBJ2-7; perhaps TRBD1 as D (5 bases). CDR3 sequence (DNA): TGTGCCAGCAGCTTGCAGGGCTCCTACGAGCAGTACTTC. This codes for CASSLQGSYEQYF.